This T cell receptor beta chain was captured in a study of shared clonotypes between healthy human individuals. The CDR3 has 14 residues. The junction had 4 bases not matched to a gene; V was cut back by 4 bases and J by 5 bases. CDR1 is SGHRS, CDR2 YFSETQ, per germline. Study-wide findings and caveats: Approximately 5% was the fraction of naive CD4 clonotypes found shared across four donors. Shared clonotypes across all four donors exceeded non-shared ones in generation probability.

The method was immunoSEQ multiplex PCR; TCRdb's version includes in-frame clones alone and lacks a portion of them. The sample consists of just over 95,000 clones, around two thirds of them appearing once. Turning to this clone: Its antigen is not known.

This TCR was recovered from a man aged 30 to 45 in good health. The material sequenced was memory CD8+ T cells sorted from blood. The subset: CD45RO+ cells pooled with CCR7-negative TemRA cells. The chain employs TRBV5-1 and TRBJ2-1; 9 positions agree with TRBD1. The CDR3 loop reads CASSIQGANNEQFF. The CDR3 DNA sequence: TGCGCCAGCAGCATACAGGGGGCGAACAATGAGCAGTTCTTC.